The 14 T cell receptor beta chains in this list originate from one sample, sequenced in a study of T-cell reconstitution after alpha-beta-depleted transplantation in children. A library of TCRbeta sequences, prepared with unique molecular identifiers, was generated. TCRdb used MiXCR to reprocess the PCR reads, holding one entry per CDR3 protein. The data hold around 580,000 distinct CDR3 sequences, with roughly 23% observed a single time. The source was PBMCs, mostly from graft donor cells, collected 360 days after TCRalphabeta/CD19-depleted stem cell transplant. These receptor sequences come from a boy under three years old who had a stem cell transplant for acute myeloid leukemia, so the T cells may come from the graft donor.

This clonotype was picked up a small number of times. This chain connects TRBV12-3 or TRBV12-4 to TRBJ2-5; 9 nucleotides match TRBD1. CDR3 size: 16 residues. After removal of 5 bases from V and 3 bases from J, the junction contained 10 bases not matched to a gene. The CDR3, as DNA: TGTGCCAGCAGTACCGGGACAGGGACACTTGAAGAGACCCAGTACTTC. Protein product: CASSTGTGTLEETQYF.

The chain uses TRBV6-1 and TRBJ2-5; 8 bases match TRBD2. The CDR3 covers 17 residues. CDR1 is MNHNS and CDR2 is SASEGT in the germline V gene. J was trimmed by 7 bases and V by 6 bases; bases with no gene match: 19. The CDR3 DNA reads TGTGCCAGCAGCGCCTCGGGGGGGGCCAGAGGTCGGTTGACCCAGTACTTC. Translating gives CASSASGGARGRLTQYF.

This clonotype was detected only a few times. The chain couples TRBV20-1 to TRBJ2-3; 9 bases fit TRBD2. Germline V lookup: CDR1 DFQATT, CDR2 SNEGSKA (reference sequence). V dropped 0 bases and J dropped 9; count of bases not matched to a gene: 7. The CDR3 has 14 amino acids. The CDR3 is CSARDRRGGITQYF. CDR3 sequence (DNA): TGCAGTGCTAGAGATAGGCGGGGGGGCATAACGCAGTATTTT.

This clonotype was observed many times. This chain links TRBV5-1 with TRBJ2-1; D ambiguous. CDR3 length: 14 amino acids. CDR1 and CDR2 from the germline V gene are SGHRS and YFSETQ. Trimming took off 2 bases at V and 5 bases at J, with 11 bases between the two ends. CDR3 coding DNA: TGCGCCAGCAGCTTCATTCAGGCCGACAATGAGCAGTTCTTC. As protein: CASSFIQADNEQFF.

The chain joins TRBV11-2 to TRBJ2-1; possibly TRBD1 for D (6 bases). The CDR3 loop spans 16 amino acids. Germline CDR1 is SGHAT and CDR2 is FQNNGV. The V gene lost 6 bases and the J gene lost 1 base, with 16 bases spanning the gap. The CDR3 protein is CASSSPTGKSYNEQFF. DNA for the CDR3: TGTGCCAGCAGTTCGCCAACAGGGAAGTCCTACAATGAGCAGTTCTTC.

This clonotype came up a few times. The V call is TRBV5-1, the J call TRBJ2-5; maybe TRBD1 (6 bases). Germline CDR1 is SGHRS and CDR2 is YFSETQ. V dropped 1 base and J dropped 2 bases, with 15 bases sitting between them. The CDR3 length is 16 residues. CDR3 nucleotides: TGCGCCAGCAGCTTGAACAGGGCCGGGGCACAAGAGACCCAGTACTTC. Translating it yields CASSLNRAGAQETQYF.

The table lists this clonotype with many counts. The chain combines TRBV9 with TRBJ2-5; possibly TRBD2 for D (6 bases). The length of the CDR3 is 14 residues. Trimming left V 4 bases short and J 7 bases short, with 17 bases between. Germline V lookup: CDR1 SGDLS, CDR2 YYNGEE. Written as DNA, the CDR3 is TGTGCCAGCAGCCCCCGAGGAGGGCTGGGGACCCAGTACTTC. Translated, it gives CASSPRGGLGTQYF.

There are a few counts of this clonotype. The chain employs TRBV29-1 and TRBJ2-7, with 12 nucleotides matching TRBD1. After removal of 6 bases from V and 2 bases from J, the junction contained 8 bases not matched to a gene. The CDR3 runs to 15 residues. The germline gives CDR1 SQVTM, CDR2 ANQGSEA. The CDR3 reads CSVGGGQGAAYEQYF. DNA of the CDR3: TGCAGCGTGGGTGGGGGACAGGGGGCCGCCTACGAGCAGTACTTC.

This sequence joins TRBV20-1 and TRBJ2-5; TRBD1 is a possible D gene (7 bases). V lost 6 bases to trimming and J lost 4 bases, with 15 bases between them. Germline V CDR1 and CDR2: DFQATT, SNEGSKA (reference sequence). The CDR3 covers 13 residues. The CDR3: CSAPRQGGETQYF. Written as DNA, the CDR3 is TGCAGTGCCCCGAGACAGGGAGGAGAGACCCAGTACTTC.

V usage is TRBV11-1 and J usage is TRBJ2-1; TRBD2 matches 9 bases. The CDR3 totals 16 residues. The ends lost 4 bases at V and 0 bases at J; junction bases unmatched: 4. Germline CDR1 reads SGHAT; CDR2 reads FQDESV (reference sequence). The CDR3 DNA sequence: TGTGCCAGCAGCTCTGGACTAGCGAGCTCCTACAATGAGCAGTTCTTC. Its translation: CASSSGLASSYNEQFF.

The chain couples TRBV7-2 to TRBJ2-7; D may be TRBD1 (6 bases). Germline CDR1 and CDR2: SGHTA and FQGNSA. The CDR3 has 13 residues. V dropped 1 base and J dropped 6 bases, with 10 bases sitting between them. CDR3 protein: CASSLEWGREQYF. In nucleotides, the CDR3 is TGTGCCAGCAGCTTAGAATGGGGGCGCGAGCAGTACTTC.

This clonotype was observed at least ten times. In DNA form, the CDR3 reads TGCAGCCTCACCCGACTAGGTATTTCCTACAATGAGCAGTTCTTC. Translation: CSLTRLGISYNEQFF. V usage is TRBV29-1 and J usage is TRBJ2-1; a possible D gene is TRBD2 (6 bases). CDR1 is SQVTM and CDR2 is ANQGSEA in the germline V gene. The CDR3 has 15 residues. Trimming removed 8 bases from V and 1 base from J, with 18 bases in between.

This rearrangement joins TRBV27 to TRBJ2-4; TRBD1 aligns across 10 bases. The V segment lost 8 bases and the J segment 6 bases; nucleotides outside the gene matches: 10. The CDR3 contains 15 residues. The germline V gene encodes CDR1 MNHEY and CDR2 SMNVEV (reference sequence). CDR3 DNA: TGTGCCAGCGGGCGAGGGACAGGGGCGCCAAACATTCAGTACTTC. It yields the protein CASGRGTGAPNIQYF.

J is TRBJ1-1 and V is TRBV20-1; D gene unclear. With 0 bases removed from V and 4 bases from J, the gap between germline ends came to 15 bases. Germline lookup yields CDR1 DFQATT and CDR2 SNEGSKA (reference sequence). This CDR3 comprises 15 residues. CDR3: CSARDQTRRGTEAFF. The CDR3 DNA sequence: TGCAGTGCTAGAGATCAGACGAGGAGAGGCACTGAAGCTTTCTTT.